Below, 5 T cell receptor beta chains from the same sample are listed, as sequenced in a study of cytotoxic CD8 clonotypes in ibrutinib-treated CLL. Repertoires were generated with immunoSEQ multiplex PCR, while TCRdb's copy carries only in-frame clones and drops some. The sample lists 120,000 to 150,000 clones, 85% to 95% occurring once. The specimen was PBMCs, collected after 12 months of ibrutinib treatment. These receptors all stem from a human donor with chronic lymphocytic leukemia.

The gene calls are TRBV5-8 and TRBJ2-4; D tentatively fits TRBD1 or TRBD2 (6 bases each). The CDR3 covers 16 residues. Germline CDR1 and CDR2: SGHTS and YDEGEE. The ends were cut back, 0 bases at V and 9 bases at J, with 19 bases in the middle. Written as DNA, the CDR3 is TGTGCCAGCAGCTTGGATTTAGCACAGGGAGGTGTCATTCAGTACTTC. It is translated as CASSLDLAQGGVIQYF. Complete variable domain (other parts from reference TRBV5-8 and TRBJ2-4): EAGVTQSPTHLIKTRGQQATLRCSPISGHTSVYWYQQALGLGLQFLLWYDEGEERNRGNFPPRFSGRQFPNYSSELNVNALELEDSALYLCASSLDLAQGGVIQYFGAGTRLSVL.

V gene TRBV27 combines with J gene TRBJ1-5; D is undetermined. The V and J ends lost 2 bases and 0 bases respectively, with 5 bases between them. The CDR3 extends over 14 amino acids. Germline assignment: CDR1 MNHEY and CDR2 SMNVEV (reference sequence). CDR3 residues: CASSLQDSNQPQHF. CDR3 DNA sequence: TGTGCCAGCAGTTTACAAGATAGCAATCAGCCCCAGCATTTT.

The chain employs TRBV25-1 and TRBJ2-1, with TRBD2 as a possible D gene (5 bases). Germline V gives CDR1 MGHDK, CDR2 SYGVNS. V lost 3 bases and J lost 4, with 13 bases in between. This CDR3 is built from 15 residues. The DNA for the CDR3 is TGTGCCAGCAGTGACGCGAGGCCGGGGTACAATGAGCAGTTCTTC. Protein sequence: CASSDARPGYNEQFF. The complete variable domain, with remaining parts taken from reference TRBV25-1 and TRBJ2-1, reads EADIYQTPRYLVIGTGKKITLECSQTMGHDKMYWYQQDPGMELHLIHYSYGVNSTEKGDLSSESTVSRIRTEHFPLTLESARPSHTSQYLCASSDARPGYNEQFFGPGTRLTVL.

This clone was seen once. The V and J genes are TRBV7-2 and TRBJ1-5, with D perhaps matching TRBD1 (5 bases). This CDR3 has 16 residues. Germline V gene sequence: CDR1 SGHTA, CDR2 FQGNSA. Trimming took 3 bases from V and 1 from J, leaving 13 bases between them. This CDR3 is CASSLGTGISNQPQHF. The CDR3 DNA is TGTGCCAGCAGCTTGGGGACTGGGATAAGCAATCAGCCCCAGCATTTT.

This rearrangement joins TRBV9 to TRBJ2-3, with D possibly called TRBD1 or TRBD2 (5 bases each). V dropped 0 bases and J dropped 6 bases, with 14 bases sitting between them. The CDR3 loop spans 15 amino acids. From germline, CDR1 is SGDLS and CDR2 YYNGEE. The CDR3 reads CASSVVSRGSDTQYF. CDR3 nucleotide sequence: TGTGCCAGCAGCGTAGTAAGCCGGGGCTCGGATACGCAGTATTTT.